These 27 T cell receptor beta chains were all obtained from the same sample, sequenced in a study of T cell repertoires in cytomegalovirus infection (dated by TCRdb to 2018 to 2020). This specimen's treatment or condition label, interpreted: in vitro stimulation with specific CMV peptide epitopes to enrich CMV-specific T cells. Sequencer: Illumina HiSeq 1500. The public reads were run again by TCRdb, first through fastp at Q25 and then through MiXCR, and only productive beta chains were kept. CDR3 protein duplicates are merged, each entry listing the most common genes and DNA. The sample table contains roughly 200,000 distinct CDR3 sequences; only one count was recorded for roughly two fifths of them. 59% of the sample lies in the top ten. Their cognate antigens are unknown. The starting material was CD8+ T cells from cultured PBMCs, obtained from culture after CMV antigen stimulation. These receptors came from a human donor in good health (CMV status not recorded). Some clones in this sample may be carry-over from other donors' samples.

In its sample, this clonotype was seen many times. The genes are TRBV7-8 and TRBJ2-7; the match to TRBD2 covers 10 bases. The CDR3 is 18 amino acids. Trimming at V came to 4 bases and at J to 7 bases, leaving 19 bases not matched to a gene. Germline V gives CDR1 SGHVS, CDR2 FQNEAQ. The CDR3 region is CASSSPGTSGALRSEQYF. CDR3 in DNA: TGTGCCAGCAGCTCGCCCGGAACTAGCGGGGCCCTCCGGAGTGAGCAGTACTTC.

The CDR3 nucleotides are TGTGCCAGCAGCTTAGCTGGGACAGTCCACAATCAGCCCCAGCATTTT. Protein sequence: CASSLAGTVHNQPQHF. The chain couples TRBV7-8 to TRBJ1-5; 7 bases match TRBD1. V lost 0 bases, J lost 3 bases, and 5 bases stayed unmatched. The germline V gene has CDR1 SGHVS and CDR2 FQNEAQ. The CDR3 runs 16 residues. Drawing the rest from reference TRBV7-8 and TRBJ1-5, the complete variable domain is GAGVSQSPRYKVAKRGQDVALRCDPISGHVSLFWYQQALGQGPEFLTYFQNEAQLDKSGLPSDRFFAERPEGSVSTLKIQRTQQEDSAVYLCASSLAGTVHNQPQHFGDGTRLSIL.

The CDR3 here is CASSIVWGGAGKNIQYF. CDR3 DNA sequence: TGTGCCAGTAGTATAGTGTGGGGGGGGGCTGGCAAAAACATTCAGTACTTC. The chain uses TRBV19 and TRBJ2-4, with a possible D match to TRBD2 (7 bases). The CDR3 totals 17 residues. Trimming took off 1 base at V and 3 bases at J, with 16 bases between the two ends. Germline V gene data show CDR1 as LNHDA and CDR2 as SQIVND (reference sequence). Full variable domain (missing parts from reference TRBV19 and TRBJ2-4): DGGITQSPKYLFRKEGQNVTLSCEQNLNHDAMYWYRQDPGQGLRLIYYSQIVNDFQKGDIAEGYSVSREKKESFPLTVTSAQKNPTAFYLCASSIVWGGAGKNIQYFGAGTRLSVL.

This clonotype occurred once. The J gene is TRBJ2-3, the V gene TRBV5-6; TRBD2 matches 8 bases. Germline-derived CDR1 and CDR2 are SGHDT and YYEEEE. The CDR3 spans 15 residues. Unmatched junction bases numbered 2, after V lost 2 bases and J lost 0 bases. The CDR3 DNA is TGTGCCAGCAGCTTTTTAGCGGGAAGCACAGATACGCAGTATTTT. This translates into CASSFLAGSTDTQYF.

This clonotype was counted a few times. The V and J genes are TRBV2 and TRBJ1-5; D not certain. Germline loops: CDR1 SNHLY, CDR2 FYNNEI. The CDR3 totals 16 residues. V lost 2 bases and J 0 bases, leaving 11 bases between the germline ends. DNA for the CDR3: TGTGCCAGCAGTGAATGGGGATCCTATAGCAATCAGCCCCAGCATTTT. It is translated as CASSEWGSYSNQPQHF.

V gene TRBV12-3 or TRBV12-4 combines with J gene TRBJ2-7, with D maybe TRBD2 (5 bases). The V end was cut by 2 bases, the J end by 6 bases, with 11 bases between. The length of the CDR3 is 13 residues. As DNA, the CDR3 is TGTGCCAGCAGTTTAAGCCCTAGCCTCGAGCAGTACTTC. Translated, it gives CASSLSPSLEQYF.

This clonotype was observed a few times. This chain connects TRBV7-4 to TRBJ2-3; TRBD1 or TRBD2 may be the D gene (5 bases each). Germline CDR1 SGHVT, CDR2 SQSDAQ. The CDR3 runs 13 residues. Trimming stripped 8 bases from V and 2 bases from J, with 11 bases between. The CDR3 reads CASYRGSTDTQYF. The CDR3 coding sequence is TGTGCCAGCTACCGGGGCTCCACAGATACGCAGTATTTT. Full variable domain (outside the CDR3, taken from reference TRBV7-4 and TRBJ2-3): GAGVSQSPRYKVAKRGRDVALRCDSISGHVTLYWYRQTLGQGSEVLTYSQSDAQRDKSGRPSGRFSAERPERSVSTLKIQRTEQGDSAVYLCASYRGSTDTQYFGPGTRLTVL.

This chain connects TRBV6-6 to TRBJ1-2; 7 bases agree with TRBD1. The CDR3 spans 15 residues. V was pared by 4 bases and J by 2 bases, with 7 bases of the junction left unmatched. Germline V gene lookup returns CDR1 MNHNY and CDR2 SVGAGI (reference sequence). The chain's CDR3 is CASSSPGQRNYGYTF. Written as DNA, the CDR3 is TGTGCCAGCAGTTCCCCGGGACAGCGAAACTATGGCTACACCTTC.

This clonotype was observed a few times. The rearrangement joins TRBV7-4 to TRBJ1-2, with TRBD1 matching 9 bases. The CDR3 covers 15 residues. V dropped 1 base and J dropped 3; count of bases not matched to a gene: 3. Germline V gene lookup returns CDR1 SGHVT and CDR2 SQSDAQ. The CDR3 bases are TGTGCCAGCAGCTTAGACGACAGGGGGTACTATGGCTACACCTTC. Protein sequence: CASSLDDRGYYGYTF.

This clonotype came up a few times. The V gene is TRBV3-1, the J gene TRBJ2-7; D may be TRBD1 (6 bases). Germline CDR1 is LGHDT and CDR2 is YNNKEL (reference sequence). V shed 5 bases and J shed 6 bases, with 17 bases lying between them. The CDR3 sequence is 14 residues long. CDR3 region: CASSSGTIVREQYF. The DNA for the CDR3 is TGTGCCAGCAGCTCCGGGACAATCGTCCGCGAGCAGTACTTC.

The CDR3 is CASSLQGAATDTQYF. The CDR3, as DNA: TGTGCCAGCAGTTTACAGGGCGCCGCCACAGATACGCAGTATTTT. This chain joins TRBV27 and TRBJ2-3; D perhaps matches TRBD1 (5 bases). The V gene lost 2 bases and the J gene lost 2 bases, with 11 bases spanning the gap. The V gene's germline CDR1 is MNHEY and CDR2 SMNVEV (reference sequence). The CDR3 covers 15 residues.

The chain carries TRBV19 and TRBJ1-4; the D is unclear. Trimming removed 3 bases from V and 6 bases from J, with 14 bases in between. The CDR3 is made up of 15 amino acids. The germline CDR1 and CDR2 sequences are LNHDA and SQIVND (reference sequence). The CDR3 loop is CASSIRAGLDEKLFF. DNA for the CDR3: TGTGCCAGTAGTATTCGGGCAGGTTTGGATGAAAAACTGTTTTTT.

The chain couples TRBV9 to TRBJ2-4; tentative D call: TRBD1 (5 bases). Germline V gene data show CDR1 as SGDLS and CDR2 as YYNGEE. This CDR3 has 19 residues. Trimming took off 0 bases at V and 0 bases at J, with 19 bases between the two ends. The CDR3 spells CASSVGGEGRAVAKNIQYF. Here the CDR3 DNA reads TGTGCCAGCAGCGTAGGAGGTGAAGGCAGGGCGGTAGCCAAAAACATTCAGTACTTC.

V and J are TRBV27 and TRBJ1-6, with D unclear. CDR1 MNHEY and CDR2 SMNVEV come from the germline V gene (reference sequence). CDR3 length: 16 residues. Trimming removed 0 bases from V and 2 bases from J, with 8 bases in between. The CDR3 is CASSLSSAAYNSPLHF. CDR3 DNA sequence: TGTGCCAGCAGTTTATCGTCGGCGGCCTATAATTCACCCCTCCACTTT.

This rearrangement joins TRBV7-8 to TRBJ2-1; 10 bases fit TRBD1. The V gene end was trimmed by 0 bases and the J gene end by 7 bases; junction bases not matched to a gene: 9. Looked up from germline, CDR1 is SGHVS and CDR2 is FQNEAQ. CDR3 size: 17 residues. The CDR3 nucleotides read TGTGCCAGCAGCTTAGCGGGGAGACAGGGGGCTCGTAATGAGCAGTTCTTC. This translates into CASSLAGRQGARNEQFF.

This chain connects TRBV2 to TRBJ2-1, with D unresolved. Between the trimmed V and J ends, which lost 4 bases and 9 bases, there was a span of 13 bases. Germline V gene lookup returns CDR1 SNHLY and CDR2 FYNNEI. The CDR3 has 13 amino acids. CDR3 sequence: CASSGLRAGEQFF. The CDR3 DNA reads as TGTGCCAGCAGTGGTCTTCGGGCTGGTGAGCAGTTCTTC.

This clonotype has just a few counts. The gene calls are TRBV20-1 and TRBJ1-5; a weak D match, TRBD1 (5 bases). The CDR3 has 15 residues. Germline lookup yields CDR1 DFQATT and CDR2 SNEGSKA (reference sequence). V shed 0 bases and J shed 2 bases, with 11 bases lying between them. Here the CDR3 reads CSARDKTGRNQPQHF. The CDR3 region has the DNA TGCAGTGCTAGAGATAAAACGGGGCGCAATCAGCCCCAGCATTTT.

Only a few counts were recorded for this clonotype. V and J are TRBV7-6 and TRBJ1-3; no clear D. Looked up from germline, CDR1 is SGHVS and CDR2 is FNYEAQ. The germline V and J ends were trimmed by 5 bases and 0 bases, with 8 bases remaining between them. The CDR3 extends over 14 amino acids. The CDR3 region has the DNA TGTGCCAGCAGCCGGAGAGACTCTGGAAACACCATATATTTT. It specifies CASSRRDSGNTIYF.

The J gene is TRBJ2-3, the V gene TRBV6-1, with D maybe TRBD1 (6 bases). In germline, CDR1 is MNHNS, CDR2 SASEGT. The V end lost 8 bases, the J end lost 2 bases, and 17 bases lay between the germline ends. The CDR3 loop spans 15 amino acids. CDR3 in DNA: TGTGCCAGCCACACCGGGACATCGGTCACAGATACGCAGTATTTT. The encoded protein is CASHTGTSVTDTQYF.

The chain combines TRBV28 with TRBJ1-5, with D perhaps TRBD1 (5 bases). The CDR3 contains 14 residues. The germline V gene encodes CDR1 MDHEN and CDR2 SYDVKM. Trimming took off 3 bases at V and 3 bases at J, with 9 bases between the two ends. CDR3 in DNA: TGTGCCAGCAGTTTTGGGGGGGACAATCAGCCCCAGCATTTT. Its protein is CASSFGGDNQPQHF. Looking up the rest from reference TRBV28 and TRBJ1-5 gives the full variable domain: DVKVTQSSRYLVKRTGEKVFLECVQDMDHENMFWYRQDPGLGLRLIYFSYDVKMKEKGDIPEGYSVSREKKERFSLILESASTNQTSMYLCASSFGGDNQPQHFGDGTRLSIL.

The V gene is TRBV20-1, the J gene TRBJ1-1, with a tentative D call TRBD1 (5 bases). Germline lookup yields CDR1 DFQATT and CDR2 SNEGSKA (reference sequence). The CDR3 sequence is 14 residues long. Trimming took 7 bases from V and 4 from J, leaving 19 bases between them. Here the CDR3 reads CSVLLRVKGTEAFF. The CDR3 coding sequence is TGCAGTGTCCTTCTCAGGGTTAAGGGCACTGAAGCTTTCTTT.

The sample holds a few counts of this clonotype. The rearrangement uses TRBV6-1 and TRBJ1-2; the D gene is possibly TRBD1 (6 bases). Trimming took off 6 bases at V and 6 bases at J, with 17 bases between the two ends. Germline assignment: CDR1 MNHNS and CDR2 SASEGT. This CDR3 has 14 amino acids. CDR3 in amino acids: CASSEHRVSNGYTF. The CDR3, as DNA: TGTGCCAGCAGCGAACACAGGGTTTCTAATGGCTACACCTTC.

This clonotype appeared a single time. This chain uses TRBV4-2 with TRBJ2-7; D gene ambiguous. The CDR3 consists of 13 residues. The germline V gene has CDR1 LGHNA and CDR2 YNFKEQ. Deletions cut 5 bases from V and 2 bases from J, with 10 bases between. The CDR3 region is CASSVTETYEQYF. As DNA, the CDR3 is TGTGCCAGCAGCGTCACTGAAACCTACGAGCAGTACTTC.

The V and J genes are TRBV27 and TRBJ2-7; no clear D. The CDR3 covers 14 residues. CDR1 and CDR2 (germline): MNHEY, SMNVEV (reference sequence). V lost 4 bases and J 9 bases, leaving 19 bases between the germline ends. The CDR3 spells CASSYKGQLAVQYF. CDR3 in DNA: TGTGCCAGCAGTTATAAGGGCCAGTTGGCCGTGCAGTACTTC.

This clonotype has a handful of counts. The V and J genes are TRBV13 and TRBJ1-6; D ambiguous. V was shortened by 0 bases and J by 15 bases, with 9 bases between the two germline ends. The CDR3 length is 12 residues. Germline V CDR1 and CDR2: PRHDT, FYEKMQ (reference sequence). CDR3 DNA sequence: TGTGCCAGCAGCTTAGGCCGGGAGGGCCTCCACTTT. Its protein is CASSLGREGLHF.

This clonotype was seen just once. The V call is TRBV6-6, the J call TRBJ1-5; TRBD1 agrees at 8 bases. The CDR3 runs 16 residues. The germline CDR1 and CDR2 sequences are MNHNY and SVGAGI (reference sequence). Trimming cost V 2 bases and J 5 bases; bases outside gene matches: 8. CDR3 coding DNA: TGTGCCAGCAGTTACGGTGGGCAGGGGGCTTATCAGCCCCAGCATTTT. Its protein is CASSYGGQGAYQPQHF.

The V call is TRBV7-3, the J call TRBJ2-3, with 10 bases lining up with TRBD2. This CDR3 comprises 15 residues. The V segment lost 2 bases and the J segment 4 bases; nucleotides outside the gene matches: 3. CDR1 SGHTA and CDR2 FQGTGA come from the germline V gene. This CDR3 is CASSLGAGGSDTQYF. The CDR3 nucleotides read TGTGCCAGCAGCTTAGGAGCGGGGGGGTCAGATACGCAGTATTTT.